One T cell receptor (beta chain) is described in this entry. Its target is not known. The entry originates in a study of cytomegalovirus exposure and HLA in healthy donors. Findings of the study overall: Relative to the approximately 700-donor mean, N-insertions were reportedly fewer in an Asian-associated ancestry cluster in a later analysis. Analysis performed later showed TCR beta chains linked to HLA being more clonally expanded than equally common others. Most TCR sequences were rare, but some public TCRs occurred in many donors. Another analysis was done later, and it associated 16,951 TCR beta sequences with HLA alleles at 0.05 false discovery rate.

PCR primers comprised 60 Vbeta and 13 Jbeta primers. Method: immunoSEQ multiplex PCR; TCRdb's copy keeps in-frame clones and lacks some. The repertoire holds around 64,000 clones, with roughly 68% as singletons. This CDR3 comprises 11 residues. Germline V gene sequence: CDR1 MNHEY, CDR2 SMNVEV (reference sequence). The germline V and J ends were trimmed by 5 bases and 6 bases, with 6 bases remaining between them. The receptor comes from a woman between 45 and 60 years old in good health and CMV-seronegative. The V call is TRBV27, the J call TRBJ2-3, with D maybe TRBD1 (6 bases). Sequencing used PBMCs. The CDR3 here is CASSRGDTQYF. The CDR3 DNA follows: TGTGCCAGCAGTAGGGGGGATACGCAGTATTTT.